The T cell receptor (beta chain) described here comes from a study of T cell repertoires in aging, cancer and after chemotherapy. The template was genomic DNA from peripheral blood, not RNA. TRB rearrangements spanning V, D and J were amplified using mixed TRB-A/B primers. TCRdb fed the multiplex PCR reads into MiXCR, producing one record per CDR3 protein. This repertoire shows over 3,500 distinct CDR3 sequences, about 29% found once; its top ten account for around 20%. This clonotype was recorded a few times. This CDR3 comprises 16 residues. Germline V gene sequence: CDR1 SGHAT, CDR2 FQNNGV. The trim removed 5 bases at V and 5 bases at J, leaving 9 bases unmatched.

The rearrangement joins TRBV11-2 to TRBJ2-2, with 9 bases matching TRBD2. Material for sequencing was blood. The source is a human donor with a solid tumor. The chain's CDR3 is CASSPRGSGGTGELFF. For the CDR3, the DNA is TGTGCCAGCAGCCCTAGGGGCAGCGGGGGGACCGGGGAGCTGTTTTTT.